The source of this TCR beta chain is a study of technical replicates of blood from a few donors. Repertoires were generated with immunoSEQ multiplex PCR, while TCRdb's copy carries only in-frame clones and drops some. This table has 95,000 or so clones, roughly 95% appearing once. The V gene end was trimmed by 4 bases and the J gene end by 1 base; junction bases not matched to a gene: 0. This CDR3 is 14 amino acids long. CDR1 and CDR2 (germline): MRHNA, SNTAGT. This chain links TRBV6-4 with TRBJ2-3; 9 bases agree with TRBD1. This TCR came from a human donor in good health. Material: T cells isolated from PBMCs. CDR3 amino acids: CASSGTGGTDTQYF. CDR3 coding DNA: TGTGCCAGCAGTGGGACAGGGGGCACAGATACGCAGTATTTT.